The entry below describes one T cell receptor beta chain. Healthy and HIV-negative, the adult donors had no recent acute infections or vaccinations. The sample originates from a study of shared clonotypes between healthy human individuals. About the research overall: For every donor, three CD4 naive, three CD4 memory, two CD8 naive and one CD8 memory plates were used.

The CDR3 sequence is 14 residues long. The ends lost 8 bases at V and 6 bases at J; junction bases unmatched: 10. Germline V gives CDR1 SGHVS, CDR2 FNYEAQ. Assay used: immunoSEQ multiplex PCR; TCRdb lists only in-frame clones, some missing. Of approximately 940,000 clones in the sample, approximately 80% were seen once. The sequenced material came from memory CD4+ T cells sorted from blood. Subset here: CD45RA-negative fraction. J is TRBJ2-1 and V is TRBV7-6; 7 nucleotides line up with TRBD1. This sequence originates from a man aged 18 to 30 in good health. CDR3 residues: CASGRQGGRNEQFF. The CDR3 DNA follows: TGTGCCAGCGGGCGACAGGGTGGCCGCAATGAGCAGTTCTTC.